This TCR beta chain was observed in a study of blood T cells in healthy people across ages. Study information: About one barcoded beta molecule was captured per two T cells (by template switching).

On this clonotype: Its antigen is still unknown.

Sample-barcoded 5' priming and a J-beta primer mix drove a second PCR of roughly 6 to 12 cycles. TCRdb recomputed calls from the 5' RACE reads with MiXCR, one row per CDR3 protein. This table holds 650,000 to 800,000 distinct CDR3 sequences, about 42% found once. The CDR3 spans 15 residues. Germline V gene lookup returns CDR1 LGHNA and CDR2 YSLEER. The V gene lost 0 bases and the J gene lost 9 bases, with 12 bases spanning the gap. Study results and caveats: In these data, TCR beta diversity tracked strongly with naive T cell percentage.

Source material: blood. The V and J genes are TRBV4-3 and TRBJ1-6, with a tentative D call TRBD1 (5 bases). The clonotype was recovered from a man aged 55-75 years in good health. The CDR3 sequence is CASSQDMAGRSPLHF. The CDR3 DNA sequence: TGCGCCAGCAGCCAAGACATGGCGGGGCGTTCACCCCTCCACTTT.